The 23 T cell receptor beta chains given below trace back to one sample, sequenced in a study of a mutant IDH1 vaccine in newly diagnosed glioma. These receptors' antigens are unknown. Profiling relied on immunoSEQ multiplex PCR, and the TCRdb table lists in-frame clones only, not all of them. The sample lists over 40,000 clones, 78% seen once, with 6.3% in the top ten. As to time point: week 23, last vaccination. The investigators gave 300 ug of mutant IDH1 20-mer peptide in each vaccine dose, together with topical imiquimod. The sequenced sample was PBMCs, obtained from a glioma patient whose treatment included an IDH1 peptide vaccine. All receptors come from a woman aged 40 to 50 with glioma. Some clones in this sample may be carry-over from other donors' samples.

This clone has a single count. The rearrangement links TRBV5-6 to TRBJ2-7; D is possibly TRBD2 (5 bases). This CDR3 contains 14 residues. The ends were cut back, 4 bases at V and 3 bases at J, with 14 bases in the middle. Germline loops: CDR1 SGHDT, CDR2 YYEEEE. The CDR3 DNA reads TGTGCCAGCAGCGCCGGGAATAAAGTCTACGAGCAGTACTTC. Translated, it gives CASSAGNKVYEQYF.

The CDR3 loop reads CASLVAAGPNYGYTF. In nucleotides, the CDR3 is TGTGCCAGTTTGGTGGCGGCAGGCCCTAACTATGGCTACACCTTC. This chain connects TRBV19 to TRBJ1-2; D remains unclear. Trimming cost V 8 bases and J 0 bases, with 16 bases left between them. The CDR3 runs to 15 residues. Germline V lookup: CDR1 LNHDA, CDR2 SQIVND (reference sequence).

The chain recombines TRBV4-2 with TRBJ1-6; 8 nucleotides match TRBD1. Trimming at V came to 10 bases and at J to 10 bases, leaving 12 bases not matched to a gene. This CDR3 is built from 14 residues. In germline, CDR1 is LGHNA, CDR2 YNFKEQ. CDR3 bases: TGTGCCACCTCAGTCGGACAGGGCATGTCACCCCTCCACTTT. It specifies CATSVGQGMSPLHF.

V and J are TRBV28 and TRBJ2-5, with TRBD1 matching over 12 bases. CDR3 length: 16 amino acids. From germline, CDR1 is MDHEN and CDR2 SYDVKM. Trimming took 5 bases from V and 5 from J; bases not matched to a gene: 9. This chain's CDR3 is CASSNRDRGRKETQYF. CDR3 DNA: TGTGCCAGCAGTAACCGGGACAGGGGGCGGAAGGAGACCCAGTACTTC.

The chain links TRBV30 to TRBJ2-1, with unresolved D. The germline V and J ends were trimmed by 0 bases and 6 bases, with 9 bases remaining between them. Germline V gene data show CDR1 as GTSNPN and CDR2 as SVGIG (reference sequence). The length of the CDR3 is 13 residues. CDR3 sequence (DNA): TGTGCCTGGAGTGTAAAAGGGTCCAATGAGCAGTTCTTC. Protein sequence: CAWSVKGSNEQFF.

The chain employs TRBV4-3 and TRBJ1-1; 9 nucleotides align to TRBD1. Germline trimming cut 1 base from V and 4 bases from J; bases unmatched to any gene: 7. CDR3 length: 16 residues. CDR1 and CDR2 (germline): LGHNA, YSLEER. CDR3 protein: CASSQGTGQGSTEAFF. CDR3 nucleotides: TGCGCCAGCAGCCAAGGGACGGGACAGGGAAGCACTGAAGCTTTCTTT.

The V gene is TRBV6-5, the J gene TRBJ1-2; D unclear. The CDR3 has 14 amino acids. Trimming pared 6 bases from V and 2 bases from J, leaving 13 bases between. Looked up from germline, CDR1 is MNHEY and CDR2 is SVGAGI. The CDR3 region has the DNA TGTGCCAGCAGCAACGCAATACAGAACTATGGCTACACCTTC. It specifies CASSNAIQNYGYTF.

The genes are TRBV7-9 and TRBJ1-2; 10 bases are shared with TRBD1. The CDR3 length is 13 residues. Germline assignment: CDR1 SEHNR and CDR2 FQNEAQ (reference sequence). V was clipped by 4 bases and J by 7 bases; unmatched bases: 3. CDR3 bases: TGTGCCAGCAGCTCCTGGGACAGGGGTGGCTACACCTTC. Translating gives CASSSWDRGGYTF.

The chain is built from TRBV10-3 and TRBJ1-1, with 8 nucleotides matching TRBD1. This CDR3 has 15 amino acids. Germline V gene data show CDR1 as ENHRY and CDR2 as SYGVKD. The V gene end was trimmed by 4 bases and the J gene end by 1 base; junction bases not matched to a gene: 5. The CDR3 spells CAISASTGANTEAFF. The CDR3 bases are TGTGCCATCAGTGCATCGACAGGGGCGAACACTGAAGCTTTCTTT.

V is TRBV4-3 and J is TRBJ2-3; D uncertain. CDR1 and CDR2 (germline): LGHNA, YSLEER. This CDR3 contains 13 residues. The V and J ends lost 0 bases and 6 bases respectively, with 7 bases between them. Here the CDR3 reads CASSQDFLDTQYF. DNA of the CDR3: TGCGCCAGCAGCCAAGATTTCCTGGATACGCAGTATTTT.

The sample holds a few counts of this clone. The chain links TRBV5-1 to TRBJ1-2; D unclear. From germline, CDR1 is SGHRS and CDR2 YFSETQ. There are 15 residues in the CDR3. Trimming left V 5 bases short and J 5 bases short, with 19 bases between. This CDR3 reads CASSTATTNAYGYTF. As DNA, the CDR3 is TGCGCCAGCAGTACCGCCACCACAAATGCTTATGGCTACACCTTC.

J is TRBJ1-3 and V is TRBV9; a weak D match, TRBD1 (5 bases). Germline loops: CDR1 SGDLS, CDR2 YYNGEE. This CDR3 contains 17 residues. V was shortened by 4 bases and J by 0 bases, with 17 bases between the two germline ends. CDR3 in amino acids: CASSPGAYLSSGNTIYF. In DNA form, the CDR3 reads TGTGCCAGCAGCCCCGGGGCATACTTAAGCTCTGGAAACACCATATATTTT.

J is TRBJ2-7 and V is TRBV5-4; 7 bases are shared with TRBD2. The junction had 7 bases not matched to a gene; V was cut back by 1 base and J by 6 bases. The CDR3 contains 14 residues. In germline, CDR1 is SGHNT, CDR2 YYREEE (reference sequence). The CDR3 DNA is TGTGCCAGCAGCTTGCCCGTGGCGGGAGTCGAGCAGTACTTC. This codes for CASSLPVAGVEQYF.

The rearrangement links TRBV9 to TRBJ1-2, with 7 bases that match TRBD1. The CDR3 is 14 residues long. Losses at the gene ends were 6 bases for V and 2 bases for J; bases not matched to a gene: 7. CDR1 and CDR2 from the germline V gene are SGDLS and YYNGEE. CDR3 in DNA: TGTGCCAGCAACGAGGGACAGCGGAACTATGGCTACACCTTC. This translates into CASNEGQRNYGYTF.

The chain recombines TRBV7-3 with TRBJ2-1; 15 positions agree with TRBD2. Germline lookup yields CDR1 SGHTA and CDR2 FQGTGA. J lost 5 bases, V lost 0 bases, and 2 bases had no gene match. CDR3 length: 17 residues. Here the CDR3 reads CASSLTGLAGGHNEQFF. In nucleotides, the CDR3 is TGTGCCAGCAGCTTAACAGGACTAGCGGGGGGGCACAATGAGCAGTTCTTC.

The sample holds one count of this clone. This rearrangement joins TRBV7-9 to TRBJ2-5; the D gene is possibly TRBD2 (5 bases). CDR1 SEHNR and CDR2 FQNEAQ come from the germline V gene (reference sequence). V lost 6 bases to trimming and J lost 9 bases, with 14 bases between them. This CDR3 has 12 amino acids. In nucleotides, the CDR3 is TGTGCCAGCAGAGGACTCCGAGGAGCCCAGTACTTC. This encodes CASRGLRGAQYF.

The V gene is TRBV30, the J gene TRBJ2-1, with 9 bases aligning to TRBD2. The CDR3 covers 14 residues. V shed 2 bases, J shed 5 bases, and the junction held 4 bases outside the gene matches. Germline CDR1 GTSNPN, CDR2 SVGIG (reference sequence). This chain's CDR3 is CAWSPGTSNNEQFF. CDR3 DNA sequence: TGTGCCTGGAGTCCCGGGACTAGCAACAATGAGCAGTTCTTC.

V usage is TRBV7-3 and J usage is TRBJ2-3, with unresolved D. The CDR3 totals 13 residues. Germline V gene lookup returns CDR1 SGHTA and CDR2 FQGTGA. Between the trimmed V and J ends, which lost 2 bases and 4 bases, there was a span of 7 bases. The CDR3 DNA sequence: TGTGCCAGCAGCTTAGTGGTCCCAGATACGCAGTATTTT. Its translation is CASSLVVPDTQYF.

The count of this clone is one. This sequence joins TRBV27 and TRBJ2-5; 8 nucleotides agree with TRBD2. The CDR3 consists of 14 residues. V was clipped by 8 bases and J by 6 bases; unmatched bases: 11. Germline-derived CDR1 and CDR2 are MNHEY and SMNVEV (reference sequence). The CDR3 here is CASGGLASPKTQYF. CDR3 in DNA: TGTGCCAGCGGAGGACTAGCCTCCCCCAAGACCCAGTACTTC.

The chain employs TRBV21-1 and TRBJ1-1. TRBV21-1 is flagged as a pseudogene. CDR3 length: 10 amino acids. The CDR3 DNA follows: TGTGCCCCCCGATACACTGAAGCTTTCTTT. It yields the protein CAPRYTEAFF.

The rearrangement uses TRBV9 and TRBJ2-1; D is uncertain. This CDR3 contains 11 residues. V gave up 2 bases and J gave up 9 bases, with 6 bases separating them. In germline, CDR1 is SGDLS, CDR2 YYNGEE. In nucleotides, the CDR3 is TGTGCCAGCAGCGTTTCTCTTGAGCAGTTCTTC. Translated: CASSVSLEQFF.

This chain connects TRBV7-2 to TRBJ1-2, with 8 bases that match TRBD1. V shed 5 bases and J 3 bases; nucleotides not matched to a gene: 8. CDR1 and CDR2 (germline): SGHTA, FQGNSA. CDR3 length: 15 residues. CDR3 nucleotides: TGTGCCAGCAGCCTAGACAGGGGTCTCTACTATGGCTACACCTTC. The encoded protein is CASSLDRGLYYGYTF.

The table lists this clone with a count of one. This chain uses TRBV7-8 with TRBJ2-5; D gene unclear. CDR1 SGHVS and CDR2 FQNEAQ come from the germline V gene. The CDR3 is made up of 13 amino acids. The V gene lost 5 bases and the J gene lost 5 bases, with 12 bases spanning the gap. CDR3 nucleotide sequence: TGTGCCAGCAGCCCCCCCATGGGGGAGACCCAGTACTTC. Translating it yields CASSPPMGETQYF.